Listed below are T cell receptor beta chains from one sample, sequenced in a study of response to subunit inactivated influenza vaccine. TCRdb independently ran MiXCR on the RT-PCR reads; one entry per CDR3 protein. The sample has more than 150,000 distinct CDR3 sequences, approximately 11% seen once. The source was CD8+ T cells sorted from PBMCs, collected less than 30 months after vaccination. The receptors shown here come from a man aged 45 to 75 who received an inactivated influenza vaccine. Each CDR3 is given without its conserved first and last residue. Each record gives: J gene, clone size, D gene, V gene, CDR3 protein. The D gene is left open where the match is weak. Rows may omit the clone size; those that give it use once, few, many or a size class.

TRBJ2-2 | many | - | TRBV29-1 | SVEEDYSNTGELF
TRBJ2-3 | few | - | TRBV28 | ASSFEARTDTQY
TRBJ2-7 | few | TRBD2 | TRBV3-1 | ASSQVRGLAFNQGSYEQY
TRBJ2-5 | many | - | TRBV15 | ATSPGRIQETQY
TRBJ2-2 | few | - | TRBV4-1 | ASSQDPRIPTGELF
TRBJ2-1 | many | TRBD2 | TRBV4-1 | ASSQGTSGRARNEQF
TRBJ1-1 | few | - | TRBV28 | ASTAEIMNTEAF
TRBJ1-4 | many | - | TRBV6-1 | ASSERATNEKLF
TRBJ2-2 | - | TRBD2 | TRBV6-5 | ASSYSWTSVNTGELF
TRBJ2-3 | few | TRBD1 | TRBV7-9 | ASSLPPAGGIGDTQY
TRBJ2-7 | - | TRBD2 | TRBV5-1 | ASSLVGGGPSEQY
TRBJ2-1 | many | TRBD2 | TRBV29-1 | SVEDLQGLTSGGLYNEQF
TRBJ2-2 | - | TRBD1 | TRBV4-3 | ASSQEERDRGYTGELF
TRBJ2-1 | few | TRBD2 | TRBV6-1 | ASSTLAGGPHNEQF
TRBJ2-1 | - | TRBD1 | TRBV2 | ACRPGQSYNEQF
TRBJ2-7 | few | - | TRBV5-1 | ASSPAVRGGYEQY
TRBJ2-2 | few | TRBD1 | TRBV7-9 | ASRTLRQGVETGELF
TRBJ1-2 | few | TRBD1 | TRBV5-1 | ASSSYGTGYYGYT
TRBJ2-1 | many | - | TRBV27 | ASSLLGLGSSYNEQF
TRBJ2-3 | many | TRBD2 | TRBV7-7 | ASSRTRGSTDTQY
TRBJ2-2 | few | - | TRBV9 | ASSVVGDPNTGELF
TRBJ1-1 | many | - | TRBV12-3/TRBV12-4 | ASSPGVPTAEAF
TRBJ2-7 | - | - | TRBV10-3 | AISTGFGVEQY
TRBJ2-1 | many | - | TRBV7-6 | ASSYRRDEQF
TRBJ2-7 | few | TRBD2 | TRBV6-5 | ASSGGGVEQY
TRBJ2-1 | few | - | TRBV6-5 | ASSYSAPESGVNNEQF
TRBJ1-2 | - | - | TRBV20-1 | SAEGQAYGYT
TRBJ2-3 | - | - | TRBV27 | ASSPILGGAGDTQY
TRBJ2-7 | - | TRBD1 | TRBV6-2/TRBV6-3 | ASRRTGTSWKY
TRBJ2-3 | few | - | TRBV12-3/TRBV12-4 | ASSYMGLTDTQY
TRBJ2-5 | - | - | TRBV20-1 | SARNPWGRPQETQY
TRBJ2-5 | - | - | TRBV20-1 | SAGRETQY
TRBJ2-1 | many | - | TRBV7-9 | ASSLESSYNEQF
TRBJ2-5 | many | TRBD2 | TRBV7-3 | ASSPGGLAGRRETQY
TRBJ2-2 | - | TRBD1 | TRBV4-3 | ASSQDRGHNTGELF
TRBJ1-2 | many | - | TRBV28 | ASSLPGFNYGYT
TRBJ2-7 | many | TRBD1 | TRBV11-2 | ASSLVHTGDEQY
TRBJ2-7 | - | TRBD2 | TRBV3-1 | ASSLWTSHSYEQY
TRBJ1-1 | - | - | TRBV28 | ASSLYGPTGAF
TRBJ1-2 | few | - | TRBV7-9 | ASSLGVSHYGYT
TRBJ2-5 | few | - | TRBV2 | ASSESFRLSRRETQY
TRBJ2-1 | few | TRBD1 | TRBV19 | ASSPRWDSRDEQF
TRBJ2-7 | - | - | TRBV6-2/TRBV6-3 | ASSYTPGQLPISEQY
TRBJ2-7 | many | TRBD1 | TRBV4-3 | ASSQDYRGFNEQY
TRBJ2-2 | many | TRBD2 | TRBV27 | ASTYGGEGTGELF
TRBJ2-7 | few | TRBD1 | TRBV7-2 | ASSLRGQQTLWDEQY